These 16 T cell receptor beta chains originate from one sample sequenced in a study of radiotherapy plus CTLA-4 blockade in lung cancer. The repertoire was sequenced with immunoSEQ multiplex PCR; TCRdb's copy has only in-frame clones and lacks some. Among 56,000 or so clones listed, more than 65% were seen once. Specimen: peripheral blood, collected from a patient treated with radiotherapy plus ipilimumab. These receptors all stem from a human donor with non-small cell lung cancer who had a partial response to radiotherapy plus ipilimumab.

A few counts support this clone. CDR3 sequence reads: CASSIRREMNTEAFF. The CDR3 DNA is TGTGCCAGTAGTATAAGACGGGAAATGAACACTGAAGCTTTCTTT. The V call is TRBV19, the J call TRBJ1-1; D gene unclear. Germline V gives CDR1 LNHDA, CDR2 SQIVND (reference sequence). V dropped 2 bases and J dropped 0 bases, with 10 bases sitting between them. The CDR3 is 15 amino acids.

The V and J genes are TRBV27 and TRBJ2-7; 12 positions agree with TRBD2. CDR1 MNHEY and CDR2 SMNVEV come from the germline V gene (reference sequence). V lost 4 bases and J lost 1; bases outside the gene matches: 5. CDR3 length: 16 amino acids. The chain's CDR3 is CASSYPTSGGSYEQYF. In nucleotides, the CDR3 is TGTGCCAGCAGTTACCCGACTAGCGGGGGATCCTACGAGCAGTACTTC.

This clone has just a few counts. The rearrangement joins TRBV7-2 to TRBJ1-5; 7 bases are shared with TRBD1. Germline CDR1 reads SGHTA; CDR2 reads FQGNSA. The CDR3 consists of 16 residues. Trimming cost V 4 bases and J 4 bases; bases outside gene matches: 10. CDR3 residues: CASSSGQAHLNQPQHF. The CDR3 coding sequence is TGTGCCAGCAGCTCTGGACAGGCCCATCTGAATCAGCCCCAGCATTTT. The whole variable domain, filled in from reference TRBV7-2 and TRBJ1-5, reads GAGVSQSPSNKVTEKGKDVELRCDPISGHTALYWYRQSLGQGLEFLIYFQGNSAPDKSGLPSDRFSAERTGGSVSTLTIQRTQQEDSAVYLCASSSGQAHLNQPQHFGDGTRLSIL.

This sequence joins TRBV19 and TRBJ1-1; D possibly corresponds to TRBD1 (6 bases). V lost 1 base and J lost 1, with 7 bases in between. CDR3 length: 14 residues. Germline CDR1 is LNHDA and CDR2 is SQIVND (reference sequence). The CDR3 reads CASSIGGQNTEAFF. Here the CDR3 DNA reads TGTGCCAGTAGTATAGGGGGACAGAACACTGAAGCTTTCTTT.

A few counts support this clone. CDR3 coding DNA: TGTGCCAGCAGCCGGGACACTAAGGTCTATGGCTACACCTTC. Translating gives CASSRDTKVYGYTF. The chain is built from TRBV11-2 and TRBJ1-2; maybe TRBD1 (6 bases). From germline, CDR1 is SGHAT and CDR2 FQNNGV. The V gene lost 5 bases and the J gene lost 4 bases, with 14 bases spanning the gap. This CDR3 spans 14 amino acids.

The chain combines TRBV9 with TRBJ1-3, with no clear D. Germline CDR1 SGDLS, CDR2 YYNGEE. This CDR3 has 17 amino acids. The V end lost 4 bases, the J end lost 0 bases, and 17 bases lay between the germline ends. In DNA form, the CDR3 reads TGTGCCAGCAGCCCCCGTAGTCTCCGGGACTCTGGAAACACCATATATTTT. This sequence encodes CASSPRSLRDSGNTIYF.

This clone was observed once. The chain links TRBV29-1 to TRBJ1-1, with 8 bases matching TRBD1. Germline loops: CDR1 SQVTM, CDR2 ANQGSEA. The trim removed 7 bases at V and 5 bases at J, leaving 6 bases unmatched. The CDR3 has 12 amino acids. DNA of the CDR3: TGCAGCGCACGACAGGGGCGGACTGAAGCTTTCTTT. Its translation: CSARQGRTEAFF.

The chain has TRBV6-1 and TRBJ1-5; no clear D. The germline V gene encodes CDR1 MNHNS and CDR2 SASEGT. Trimming removed 11 bases from V and 0 bases from J, with 11 bases in between. The CDR3 totals 13 residues. CDR3 amino acids: CAVGLGSNQPQHF. CDR3 bases: TGTGCCGTAGGACTGGGTAGCAATCAGCCCCAGCATTTT.

Sample share makes this clone medium-sized. CDR3: CASSYSERGGNEQFF. In nucleotides, the CDR3 is TGTGCCAGCAGTTACAGCGAGCGGGGCGGCAATGAGCAGTTCTTC. The rearrangement uses TRBV6-5 and TRBJ2-1, with 7 bases matching TRBD2. The J segment lost 6 bases and the V segment lost 2 bases, leaving 7 bases of the junction unmatched. Germline CDR1 and CDR2: MNHEY and SVGAGI. The CDR3 runs to 15 residues.

Only a few counts were recorded for this clone. The J gene is TRBJ1-2, the V gene TRBV6-4; D ambiguous. V lost 10 bases and J 4 bases, leaving 13 bases between the germline ends. CDR1 is MRHNA and CDR2 is SNTAGT in the germline V gene. The CDR3 totals 12 residues. CDR3 coding DNA: TGTGCCACCGAATCCGGGATCTATGGCTACACCTTC. Protein product: CATESGIYGYTF.

The chain combines TRBV5-1 with TRBJ2-1; 7 bases align to TRBD1. CDR1 SGHRS and CDR2 YFSETQ come from the germline V gene. With 0 bases clipped from V and 8 bases from J, the junction kept 14 bases outside the gene matches. The CDR3 has 17 residues. Here the CDR3 reads CASSLASTGVGTDEQFF. The CDR3 region has the DNA TGCGCCAGCAGCTTGGCTTCCACAGGGGTCGGGACGGATGAGCAGTTCTTC.

The rearrangement joins TRBV7-3 to TRBJ2-2; TRBD1 matches 10 bases. Germline V gives CDR1 SGHTA, CDR2 FQGTGA. V shed 4 bases and J 4 bases; nucleotides not matched to a gene: 3. This CDR3 comprises 15 residues. The CDR3 DNA follows: TGTGCCAGCAGCTCCGGGACAGGGGCCACCGGGGAGCTGTTTTTT. It specifies CASSSGTGATGELFF.

This clone was recorded only once. This chain uses TRBV7-2 with TRBJ2-3; possible D gene TRBD2, 5 bases. V was cut by 1 base and J by 1 base, with 12 bases left in between. CDR3 size: 16 residues. Germline V gene data show CDR1 as SGHTA and CDR2 as FQGNSA. For the CDR3, the DNA is TGTGCCAGCAGCTTAGGTCCCGGGAAGGGCACAGATACGCAGTATTTT. This codes for CASSLGPGKGTDTQYF. The complete variable domain, with remaining parts taken from reference TRBV7-2 and TRBJ2-3, reads GAGVSQSPSNKVTEKGKDVELRCDPISGHTALYWYRQSLGQGLEFLIYFQGNSAPDKSGLPSDRFSAERTGGSVSTLTIQRTQQEDSAVYLCASSLGPGKGTDTQYFGPGTRLTVL.

This chain joins TRBV7-2 and TRBJ1-6; TRBD1 aligns across 8 bases. V lost 10 bases and J lost 6; bases outside the gene matches: 8. This CDR3 comprises 14 residues. Germline CDR1 and CDR2: SGHTA and FQGNSA. The CDR3 here is CATRGGQGNSPLHF. The CDR3 DNA follows: TGTGCCACCCGGGGTGGACAGGGTAATTCACCCCTCCACTTT.

V and J are TRBV5-1 and TRBJ2-1; 14 bases fit TRBD2. This CDR3 comprises 14 residues. Germline V lookup: CDR1 SGHRS, CDR2 YFSETQ. V was clipped by 4 bases and J by 9 bases; unmatched bases: 3. In DNA form, the CDR3 reads TGCGCCAGCAGCCAGGGACTAGCGGGGGCTGAGCAGTTCTTC. Translated: CASSQGLAGAEQFF.

This clone came up a few times. The chain's CDR3 is CASSPNSAGYEQYF. The CDR3 DNA follows: TGCGCCAGCAGCCCTAATTCGGCAGGCTACGAGCAGTACTTC. The chain employs TRBV4-3 and TRBJ2-7; the D is unclear. The germline V gene encodes CDR1 LGHNA and CDR2 YSLEER. Between the trimmed V and J ends, which lost 4 bases and 3 bases, there was a span of 13 bases. The CDR3 covers 14 residues.